The sequence of this TCR beta chain was determined in a study of type 1 regulatory T cells. Turning to this clonotype: The antigen is unknown.

General study points: Tr1 cells had a more restricted TCR repertoire than non-Tr1 cells.

CDR1 is SEHNR, CDR2 FQNEAQ, per germline (reference sequence). V lost 0 bases and J lost 2; bases outside the gene matches: 2. This CDR3 spans 15 amino acids. MiXCR, applied by TCRdb to the reads, yields one record per CDR3 protein. The top ten clones hold 8.3% of a sample with about 71,000 distinct CDR3 sequences, less than 25% of them seen once. The TCR sequence derives from a human donor in good health. The chain is built from TRBV7-9 and TRBJ2-3; 7 nucleotides line up with TRBD2. Sequenced: cultured type 1 regulatory T (Tr1) cells, either the whole culture or a sorted fraction (not recorded which). The CDR3 region is CASSLAAGFTDTQYF. In DNA form, the CDR3 reads TGTGCCAGCAGCTTAGCAGCGGGGTTCACAGATACGCAGTATTTT.